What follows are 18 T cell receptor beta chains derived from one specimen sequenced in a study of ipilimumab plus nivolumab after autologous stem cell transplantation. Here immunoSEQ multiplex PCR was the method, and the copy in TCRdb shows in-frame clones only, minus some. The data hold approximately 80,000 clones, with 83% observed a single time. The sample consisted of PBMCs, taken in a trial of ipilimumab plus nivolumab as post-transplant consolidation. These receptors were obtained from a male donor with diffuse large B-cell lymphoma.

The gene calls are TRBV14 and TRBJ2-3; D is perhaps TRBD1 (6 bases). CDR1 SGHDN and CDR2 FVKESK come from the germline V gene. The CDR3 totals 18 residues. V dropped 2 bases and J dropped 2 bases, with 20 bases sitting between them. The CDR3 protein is CASSQRAPGDTDTDTQYF. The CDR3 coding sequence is TGTGCCAGCAGCCAAAGGGCACCTGGGGACACCGACACAGATACGCAGTATTTT. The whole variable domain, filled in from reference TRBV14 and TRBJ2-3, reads EAGVTQFPSHSVIEKGQTVTLRCDPISGHDNLYWYRRVMGKEIKFLLHFVKESKQDESGMPNNRFLAERTGGTYSTLKVQPAELEDSGVYFCASSQRAPGDTDTDTQYFGPGTRLTVL.

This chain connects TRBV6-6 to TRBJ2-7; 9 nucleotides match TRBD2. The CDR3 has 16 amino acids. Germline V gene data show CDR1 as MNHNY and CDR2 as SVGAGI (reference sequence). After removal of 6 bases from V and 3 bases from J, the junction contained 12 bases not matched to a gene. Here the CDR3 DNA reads TGTGCCAGCAGCCCGAAGAGGGGACTAGCTATCTACGAGCAGTACTTC. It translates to CASSPKRGLAIYEQYF.

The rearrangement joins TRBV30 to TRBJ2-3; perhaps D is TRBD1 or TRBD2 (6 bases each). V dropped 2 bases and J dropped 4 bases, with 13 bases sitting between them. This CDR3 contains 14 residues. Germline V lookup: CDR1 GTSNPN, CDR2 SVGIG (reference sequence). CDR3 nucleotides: TGTGCCTGGAGTCGGGGGCTAAGCGCAGATACGCAGTATTTT. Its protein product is CAWSRGLSADTQYF.

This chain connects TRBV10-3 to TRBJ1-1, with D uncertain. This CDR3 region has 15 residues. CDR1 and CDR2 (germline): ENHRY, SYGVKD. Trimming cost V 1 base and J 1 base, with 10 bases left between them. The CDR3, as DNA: TGTGCCATCAGTGAGTTTGGGGTCGGGAACACTGAAGCTTTCTTT. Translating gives CAISEFGVGNTEAFF.

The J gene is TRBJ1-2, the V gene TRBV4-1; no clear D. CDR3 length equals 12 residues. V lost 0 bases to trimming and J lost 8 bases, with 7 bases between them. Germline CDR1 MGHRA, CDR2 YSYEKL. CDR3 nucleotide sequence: TGCGCCAGCAGCCAAGATTTTAGGGGCTACACCTTC. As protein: CASSQDFRGYTF.

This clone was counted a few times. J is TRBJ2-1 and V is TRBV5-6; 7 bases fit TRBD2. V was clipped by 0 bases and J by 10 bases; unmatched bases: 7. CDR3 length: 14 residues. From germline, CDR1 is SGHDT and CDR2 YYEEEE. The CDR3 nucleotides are TGTGCCAGCAGCTTGGAGCGGGGTGTATGGGAGCAGTTCTTC. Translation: CASSLERGVWEQFF.

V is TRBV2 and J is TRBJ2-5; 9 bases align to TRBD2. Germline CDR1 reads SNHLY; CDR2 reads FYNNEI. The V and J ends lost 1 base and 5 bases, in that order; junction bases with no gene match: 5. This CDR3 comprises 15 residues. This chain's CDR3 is CASSEGVAGVETQYF. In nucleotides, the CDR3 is TGTGCCAGCAGTGAAGGGGTAGCGGGAGTGGAGACCCAGTACTTC.

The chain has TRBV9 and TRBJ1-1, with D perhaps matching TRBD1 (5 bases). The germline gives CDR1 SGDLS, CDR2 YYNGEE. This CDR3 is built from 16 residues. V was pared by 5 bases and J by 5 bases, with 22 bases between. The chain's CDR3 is CASSRGRGGVGTEAFF. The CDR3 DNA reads TGTGCCAGCAGTCGTGGTAGGGGAGGGGTTGGGACTGAAGCTTTCTTT.

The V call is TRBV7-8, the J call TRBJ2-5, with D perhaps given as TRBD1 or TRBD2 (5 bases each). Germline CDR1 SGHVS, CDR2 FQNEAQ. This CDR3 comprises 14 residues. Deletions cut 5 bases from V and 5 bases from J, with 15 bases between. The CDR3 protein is CASSIGTFGETQYF. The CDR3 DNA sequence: TGTGCCAGCAGCATCGGGACGTTTGGGGAGACCCAGTACTTC.

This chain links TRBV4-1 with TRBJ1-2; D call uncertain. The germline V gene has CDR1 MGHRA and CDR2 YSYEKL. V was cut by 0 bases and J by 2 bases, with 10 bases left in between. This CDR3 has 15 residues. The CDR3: CASSQDPARNYGYTF. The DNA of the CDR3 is TGCGCCAGCAGCCAAGACCCGGCGAGGAACTATGGCTACACCTTC.

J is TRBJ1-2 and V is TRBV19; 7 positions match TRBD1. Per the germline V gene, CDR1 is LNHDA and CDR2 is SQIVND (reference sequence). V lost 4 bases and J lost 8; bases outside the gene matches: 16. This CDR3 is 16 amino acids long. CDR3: CASSKGTAAWSRGYTF. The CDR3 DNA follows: TGTGCCAGTAGTAAAGGGACAGCCGCCTGGAGTAGAGGCTACACCTTC.

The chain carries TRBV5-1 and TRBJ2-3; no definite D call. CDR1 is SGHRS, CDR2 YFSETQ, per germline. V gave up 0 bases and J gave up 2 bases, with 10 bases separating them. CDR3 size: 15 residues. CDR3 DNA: TGCGCCAGCAGCTTGGGTGGGGAATCCACAGATACGCAGTATTTT. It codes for CASSLGGESTDTQYF.

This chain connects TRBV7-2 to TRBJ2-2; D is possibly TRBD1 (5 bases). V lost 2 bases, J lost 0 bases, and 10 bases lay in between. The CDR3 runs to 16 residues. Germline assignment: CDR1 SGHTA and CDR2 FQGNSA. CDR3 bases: TGTGCCAGCAGCTTATATGGGGCCTCGAACACCGGGGAGCTGTTTTTT. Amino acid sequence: CASSLYGASNTGELFF.

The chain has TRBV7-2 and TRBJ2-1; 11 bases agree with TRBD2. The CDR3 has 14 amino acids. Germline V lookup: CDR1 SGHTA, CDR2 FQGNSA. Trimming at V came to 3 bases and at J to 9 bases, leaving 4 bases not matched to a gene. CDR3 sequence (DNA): TGTGCCAGCAGCTTTGCTAGCGGGGGGTTTGAGCAGTTCTTC. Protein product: CASSFASGGFEQFF.

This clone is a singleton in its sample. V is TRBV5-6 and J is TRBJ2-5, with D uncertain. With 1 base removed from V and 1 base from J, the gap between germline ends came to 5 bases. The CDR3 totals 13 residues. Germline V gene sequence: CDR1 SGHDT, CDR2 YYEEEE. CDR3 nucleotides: TGTGCCAGCAGCTTGCTGGCCCAAGAGACCCAGTACTTC. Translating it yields CASSLLAQETQYF.

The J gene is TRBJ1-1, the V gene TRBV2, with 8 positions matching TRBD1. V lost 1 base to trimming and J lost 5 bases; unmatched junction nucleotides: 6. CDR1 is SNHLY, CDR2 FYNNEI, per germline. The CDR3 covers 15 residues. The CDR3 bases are TGTGCCAGCAGTGAAGGCGCAGGGGGCTTGACTGAAGCTTTCTTT. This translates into CASSEGAGGLTEAFF.

The CDR3 here is CASSFSTGPMYNSPLHF. The CDR3 nucleotides are TGCGCCAGCAGCTTTTCGACAGGTCCGATGTATAATTCACCCCTCCACTTT. The chain joins TRBV5-1 to TRBJ1-6; D perhaps matches TRBD1 (6 bases). Germline loops: CDR1 SGHRS, CDR2 YFSETQ. The CDR3 has 17 amino acids. V lost 2 bases, J lost 4 bases, and 16 bases lay in between.

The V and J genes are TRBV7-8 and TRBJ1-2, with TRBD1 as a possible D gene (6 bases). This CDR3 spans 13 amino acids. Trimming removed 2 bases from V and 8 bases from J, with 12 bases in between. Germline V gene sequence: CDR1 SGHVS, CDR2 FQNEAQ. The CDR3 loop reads CASSLRSGGGYTF. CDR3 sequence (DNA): TGTGCCAGCAGCTTAAGGTCCGGGGGCGGCTACACCTTC.